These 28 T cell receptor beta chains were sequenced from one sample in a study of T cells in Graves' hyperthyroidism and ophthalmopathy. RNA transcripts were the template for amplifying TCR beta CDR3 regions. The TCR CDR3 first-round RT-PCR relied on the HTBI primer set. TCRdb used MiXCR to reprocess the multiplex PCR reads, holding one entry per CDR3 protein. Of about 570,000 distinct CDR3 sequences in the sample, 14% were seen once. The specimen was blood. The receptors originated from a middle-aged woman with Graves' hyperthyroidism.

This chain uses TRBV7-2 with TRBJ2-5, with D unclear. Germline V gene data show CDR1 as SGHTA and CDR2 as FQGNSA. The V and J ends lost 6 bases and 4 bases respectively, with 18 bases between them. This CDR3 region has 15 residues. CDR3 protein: CASSPSRFPSETQYF. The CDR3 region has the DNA TGTGCCAGCAGTCCCTCACGATTTCCGTCAGAGACCCAGTACTTC. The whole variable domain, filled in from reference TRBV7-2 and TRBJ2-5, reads GAGVSQSPSNKVTEKGKDVELRCDPISGHTALYWYRQSLGQGLEFLIYFQGNSAPDKSGLPSDRFSAERTGGSVSTLTIQRTQQEDSAVYLCASSPSRFPSETQYFGPGTRLLVL.

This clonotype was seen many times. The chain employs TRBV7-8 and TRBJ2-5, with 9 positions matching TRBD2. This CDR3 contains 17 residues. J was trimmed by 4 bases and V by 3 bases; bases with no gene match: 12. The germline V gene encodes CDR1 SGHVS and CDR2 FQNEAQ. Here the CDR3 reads CASSLRASGTWGETQYF. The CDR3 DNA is TGTGCCAGCAGCTTGAGGGCTAGCGGGACTTGGGGAGAGACCCAGTACTTC.

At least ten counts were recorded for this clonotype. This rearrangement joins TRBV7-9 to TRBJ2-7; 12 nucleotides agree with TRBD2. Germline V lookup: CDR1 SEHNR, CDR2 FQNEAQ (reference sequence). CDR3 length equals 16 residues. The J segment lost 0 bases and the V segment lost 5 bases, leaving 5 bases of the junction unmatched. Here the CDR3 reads CASSITSGRLSYEQYF. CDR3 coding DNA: TGTGCCAGCAGCATCACTAGCGGGAGGCTCTCCTACGAGCAGTACTTC.

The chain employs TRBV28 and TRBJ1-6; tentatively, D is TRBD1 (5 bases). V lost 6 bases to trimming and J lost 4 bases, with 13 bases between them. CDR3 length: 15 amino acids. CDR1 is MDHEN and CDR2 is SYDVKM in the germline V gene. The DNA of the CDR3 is TGTGCCAGCAGCCCGGGGGGGGGGTATAATTCACCCCTCCACTTT. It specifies CASSPGGGYNSPLHF.

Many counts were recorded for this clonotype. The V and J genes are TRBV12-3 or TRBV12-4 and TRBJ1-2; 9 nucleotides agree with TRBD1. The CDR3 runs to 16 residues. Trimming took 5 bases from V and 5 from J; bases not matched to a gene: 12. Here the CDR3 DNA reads TGTGCCAGCAGTGCGGTTACGGGACAGGGATGGTATGGCTACACCTTC. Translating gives CASSAVTGQGWYGYTF.

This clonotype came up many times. CDR3 DNA: TGTGCCAGCAGCCAAAGGCCCGGCGAATATGGCTACACCTTC. Amino acid sequence: CASSQRPGEYGYTF. This chain links TRBV9 with TRBJ1-2; D is uncertain. The CDR3 runs to 14 residues. Germline values: CDR1 SGDLS, CDR2 YYNGEE. The V and J ends lost 4 bases and 5 bases respectively, with 15 bases between them.

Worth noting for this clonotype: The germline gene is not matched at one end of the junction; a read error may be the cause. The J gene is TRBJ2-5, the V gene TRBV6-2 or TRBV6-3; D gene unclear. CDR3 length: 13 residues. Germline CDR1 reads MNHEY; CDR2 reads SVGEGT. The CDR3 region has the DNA TGTGCCAGCAGTTACTCGGCCCAGCTCTGGCCAGACTTC. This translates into CASSYSAQLWPDF.

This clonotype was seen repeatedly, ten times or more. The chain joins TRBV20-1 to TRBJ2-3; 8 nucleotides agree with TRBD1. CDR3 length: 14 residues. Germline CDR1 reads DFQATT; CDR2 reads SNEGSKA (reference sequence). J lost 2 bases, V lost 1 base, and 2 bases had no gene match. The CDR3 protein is CSARGQGNTDTQYF. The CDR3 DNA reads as TGCAGTGCTAGAGGACAGGGGAACACAGATACGCAGTATTTT.

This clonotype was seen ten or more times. The CDR3 bases are TGTGCCAGCTCACAGAGCCGTGGGAACACTGAAGCTTTCTTT. Protein: CASSQSRGNTEAFF. The chain has TRBV18 and TRBJ1-1, with D hard to call. The V and J ends lost 4 bases and 1 base respectively, with 10 bases between them. This CDR3 is built from 14 residues. Per the germline V gene, CDR1 is KGHSH and CDR2 is LQKENI.

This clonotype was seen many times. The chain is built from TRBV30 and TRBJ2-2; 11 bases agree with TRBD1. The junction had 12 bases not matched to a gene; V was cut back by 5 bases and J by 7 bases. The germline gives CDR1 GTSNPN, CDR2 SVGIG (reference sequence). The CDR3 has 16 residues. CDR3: CAWDPSGGQGVGELFF. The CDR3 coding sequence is TGTGCCTGGGATCCGTCTGGGGGACAGGGGGTCGGGGAGCTGTTTTTT.

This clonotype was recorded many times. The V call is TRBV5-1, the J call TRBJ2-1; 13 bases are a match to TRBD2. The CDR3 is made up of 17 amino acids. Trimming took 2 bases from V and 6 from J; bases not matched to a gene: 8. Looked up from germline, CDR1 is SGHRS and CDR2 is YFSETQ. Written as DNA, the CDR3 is TGCGCCAGCAGCTTACCCGTTGGACTAGCGGGAGTCAATGAGCAGTTCTTC. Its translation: CASSLPVGLAGVNEQFF. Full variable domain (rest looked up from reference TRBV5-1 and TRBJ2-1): KAGVTQTPRYLIKTRGQQVTLSCSPISGHRSVSWYQQTPGQGLQFLFEYFSETQRNKGNFPGRFSGRQFSNSRSEMNVSTLELGDSALYLCASSLPVGLAGVNEQFFGPGTRLTVL.

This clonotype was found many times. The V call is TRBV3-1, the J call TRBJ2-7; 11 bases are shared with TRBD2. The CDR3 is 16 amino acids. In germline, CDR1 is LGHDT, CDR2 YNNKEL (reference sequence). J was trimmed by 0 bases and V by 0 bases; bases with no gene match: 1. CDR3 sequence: CASSQDTSGSSYEQYF. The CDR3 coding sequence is TGTGCCAGCAGCCAAGACACTAGCGGGAGCTCCTACGAGCAGTACTTC.

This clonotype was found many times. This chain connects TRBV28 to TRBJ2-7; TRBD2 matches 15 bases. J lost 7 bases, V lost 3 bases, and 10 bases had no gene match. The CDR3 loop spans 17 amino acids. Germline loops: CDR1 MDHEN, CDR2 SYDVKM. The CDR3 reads CASSFGLAGGPSLEQYF. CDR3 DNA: TGTGCCAGCAGTTTCGGACTAGCGGGAGGGCCGAGTTTAGAGCAGTACTTC.

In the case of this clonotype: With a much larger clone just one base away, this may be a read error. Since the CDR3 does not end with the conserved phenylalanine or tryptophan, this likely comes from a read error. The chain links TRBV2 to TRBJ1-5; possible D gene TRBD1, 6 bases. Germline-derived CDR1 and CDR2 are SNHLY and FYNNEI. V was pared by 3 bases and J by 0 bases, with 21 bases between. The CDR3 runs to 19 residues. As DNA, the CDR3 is TGTGCCAGCAGTGATCTTGCAGGGGCTATAGGTGGTAGCAATCAGCCCCAGCATCTT. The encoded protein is CASSDLAGAIGGSNQPQHL.

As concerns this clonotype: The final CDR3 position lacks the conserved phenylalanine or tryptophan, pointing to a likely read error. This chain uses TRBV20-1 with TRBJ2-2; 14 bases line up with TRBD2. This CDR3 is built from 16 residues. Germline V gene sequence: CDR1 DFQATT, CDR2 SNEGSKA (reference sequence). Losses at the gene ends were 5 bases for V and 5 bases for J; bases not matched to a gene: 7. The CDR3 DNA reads TGCAGTGCTCGACTAGCGGGAGGGCCGGGTACCGGGGAGCTGTTTCTT. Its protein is CSARLAGGPGTGELFL.

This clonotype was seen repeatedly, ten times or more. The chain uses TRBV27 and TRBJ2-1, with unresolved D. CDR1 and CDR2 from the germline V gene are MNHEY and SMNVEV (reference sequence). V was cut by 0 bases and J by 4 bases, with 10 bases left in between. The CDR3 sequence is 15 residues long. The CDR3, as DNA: TGTGCCAGCAGTTTATCTCCGGGTCTTTACAATGAGCAGTTCTTC. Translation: CASSLSPGLYNEQFF.

In DNA, the CDR3 is TGTGCCAGCAGCCAAGATGGTTCAGCAGGCACTGAAGCTTTCTTT. The encoded protein is CASSQDGSAGTEAFF. J is TRBJ1-1 and V is TRBV4-2; unclear D gene. V was shortened by 0 bases and J by 4 bases, with 12 bases between the two germline ends. This CDR3 has 15 amino acids. Germline CDR1 and CDR2: LGHNA and YNFKEQ.

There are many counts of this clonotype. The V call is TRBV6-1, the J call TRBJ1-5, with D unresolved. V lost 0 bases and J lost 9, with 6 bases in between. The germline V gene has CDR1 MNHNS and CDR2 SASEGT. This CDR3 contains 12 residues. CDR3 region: CASSEAGRPQHF. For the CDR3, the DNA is TGTGCCAGCAGTGAAGCAGGGCGGCCCCAGCATTTT.

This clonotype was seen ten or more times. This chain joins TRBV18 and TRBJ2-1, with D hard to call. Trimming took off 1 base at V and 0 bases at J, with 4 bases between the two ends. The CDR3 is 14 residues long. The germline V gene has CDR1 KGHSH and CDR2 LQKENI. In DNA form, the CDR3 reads TGTGCCAGCTCACCACGGGGCTCCTACAATGAGCAGTTCTTC. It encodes CASSPRGSYNEQFF.

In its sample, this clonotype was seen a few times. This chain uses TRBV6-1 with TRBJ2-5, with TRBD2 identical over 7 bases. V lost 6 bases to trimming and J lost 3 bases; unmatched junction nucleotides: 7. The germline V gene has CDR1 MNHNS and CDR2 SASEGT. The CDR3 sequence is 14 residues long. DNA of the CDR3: TGTGCCAGCAGGAAAGCTGGGGGGGAAGAGACCCAGTACTTC. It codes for CASRKAGGEETQYF.

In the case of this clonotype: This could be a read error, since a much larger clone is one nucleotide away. This CDR3 is CASSSFTGELFF. DNA of the CDR3: TGTGCCAGCAGTTCCTTCACCGGGGAGCTGTTTTTT. The chain recombines TRBV28 with TRBJ2-2; D is unclear. The germline V and J ends were trimmed by 4 bases and 4 bases, with 4 bases remaining between them. The CDR3 contains 12 residues. Germline V lookup: CDR1 MDHEN, CDR2 SYDVKM.

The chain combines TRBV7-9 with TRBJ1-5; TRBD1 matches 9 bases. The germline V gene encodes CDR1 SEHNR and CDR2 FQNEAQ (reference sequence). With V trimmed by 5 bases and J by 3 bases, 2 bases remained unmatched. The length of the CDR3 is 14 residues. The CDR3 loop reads CASSRDRDNQPQHF. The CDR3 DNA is TGTGCCAGCAGCCGGGACAGGGACAATCAGCCCCAGCATTTT.

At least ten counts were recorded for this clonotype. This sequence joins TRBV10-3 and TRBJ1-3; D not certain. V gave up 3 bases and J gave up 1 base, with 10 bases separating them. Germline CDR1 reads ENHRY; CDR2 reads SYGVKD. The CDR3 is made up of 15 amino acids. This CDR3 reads CAISDQRDSGNTIYF. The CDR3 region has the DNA TGTGCCATCAGTGACCAAAGGGATTCTGGAAACACCATATATTTT.

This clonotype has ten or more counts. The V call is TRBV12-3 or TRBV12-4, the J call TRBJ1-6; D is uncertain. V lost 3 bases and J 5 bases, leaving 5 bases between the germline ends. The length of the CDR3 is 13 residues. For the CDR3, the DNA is TGTGCCAGCAGTTTGACCAATAATTCACCCCTCCACTTT. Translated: CASSLTNNSPLHF.

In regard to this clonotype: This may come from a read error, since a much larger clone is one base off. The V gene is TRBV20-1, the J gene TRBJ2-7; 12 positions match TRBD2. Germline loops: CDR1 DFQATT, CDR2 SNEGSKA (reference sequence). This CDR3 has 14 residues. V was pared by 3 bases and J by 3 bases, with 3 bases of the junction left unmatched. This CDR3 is CSASATSGSYEQYF. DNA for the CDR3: TGCAGTGCTAGCGCGACTAGCGGGAGCTACGAGCAGTACTTC.

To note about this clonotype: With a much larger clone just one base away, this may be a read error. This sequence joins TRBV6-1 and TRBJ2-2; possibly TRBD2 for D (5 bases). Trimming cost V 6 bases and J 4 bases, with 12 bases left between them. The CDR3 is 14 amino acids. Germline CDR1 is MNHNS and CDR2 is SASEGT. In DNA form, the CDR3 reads TGTGCCAGCAGGCCTAGCAGGAGCACCGGGGAGCTGTTTTTT. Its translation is CASRPSRSTGELFF.

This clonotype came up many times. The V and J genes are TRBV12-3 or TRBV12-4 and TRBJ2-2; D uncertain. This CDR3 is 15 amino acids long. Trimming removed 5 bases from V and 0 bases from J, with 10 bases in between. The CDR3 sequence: CASSLLLANTGELFF. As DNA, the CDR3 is TGTGCCAGCAGTCTCCTCCTCGCGAACACCGGGGAGCTGTTTTTT.

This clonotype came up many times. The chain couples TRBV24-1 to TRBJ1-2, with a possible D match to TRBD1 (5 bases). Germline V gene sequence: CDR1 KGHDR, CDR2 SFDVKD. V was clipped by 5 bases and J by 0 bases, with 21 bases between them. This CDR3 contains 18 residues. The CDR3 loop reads CATSAPSRDAQSNYGYTF. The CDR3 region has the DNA TGTGCCACCAGTGCCCCCTCCCGGGACGCCCAATCTAACTATGGCTACACCTTC.